This TCR beta chain was captured in a study of HIV-infected patients and healthy controls. No cell fractionation was done, so the repertoire covers all unsorted peripheral blood T cells. On this clonotype: Its target is not known.

General study findings and limits: Size-matching overweighted rare events from HIV-infected data when comparing patients with controls. Compared with controls, mean Gini indices were significantly raised in HIV-infected repertoires, possibly indicating oligoclonality.

Germline V lookup: CDR1 SGHDT, CDR2 YYEEEE. V lost 0 bases and J lost 7, with 13 bases in between. CDR3 length: 15 amino acids. cDNA was made from approximately 0.55 ug RNA using alpha and beta constant primers. Using multiplexing indices, alpha and beta chain libraries were generated apart by chain-specific third strand synthesis. TCRdb independently ran MiXCR on the 5' RACE reads; one entry per CDR3 protein. The table records more than 15,000 distinct CDR3 sequences, 9% to 15% of them present only once. The sequenced sample was blood. The J gene is TRBJ1-4, the V gene TRBV5-6; D gene ambiguous. This TCR was recovered from an adult in good health. The CDR3 nucleotides are TGTGCCAGCAGCTTGGGCACCTGGCAGGTTGAAAAACTGTTTTTT. It translates to CASSLGTWQVEKLFF.